These 30 T cell receptor beta chains were sequenced from one sample in a study of identical twins. TCRdb ran MiXCR on the 5' RACE reads and lists one entry per CDR3 protein. Of approximately 1.8 million distinct CDR3 sequences in the sample, less than 35% are singletons; the top ten hold approximately 0.29%. Sequencing input: cord blood. The origin of the receptors is a newborn girl in good health.

This clonotype has only a few counts. This chain joins TRBV4-1 and TRBJ1-4; D possibly corresponds to TRBD1 (5 bases). Germline CDR1 MGHRA, CDR2 YSYEKL. The V and J ends lost 2 bases and 0 bases respectively, with 13 bases between them. The length of the CDR3 is 17 residues. The chain's CDR3 is CASSQPTTGPTNEKLFF. In nucleotides, the CDR3 is TGCGCCAGCAGCCAACCGACTACAGGACCAACTAATGAAAAACTGTTTTTT.

The rearrangement links TRBV12-3 or TRBV12-4 to TRBJ2-1; 15 nucleotides match TRBD2. The CDR3 is made up of 17 amino acids. The V and J ends lost 4 bases and 6 bases, in that order; junction bases with no gene match: 7. DNA of the CDR3: TGTGCCAGCAGTTCCTGGACTAGCGGGAGGGCCATCAATGAGCAGTTCTTC. Translation: CASSSWTSGRAINEQFF.

Only a few counts were recorded for this clonotype. The CDR3 spells CASSFGASGYYEQYF. In nucleotides, the CDR3 is TGCGCCAGCAGCTTTGGGGCTAGCGGCTACTACGAGCAGTACTTC. This chain connects TRBV5-1 to TRBJ2-4, with 7 nucleotides matching TRBD2. The DNA end is a closer match to TRBJ2-7, so the J assignment may be wrong. The V gene's germline CDR1 is SGHRS and CDR2 YFSETQ. The CDR3 has 15 amino acids.

This chain links TRBV4-1 with TRBJ2-3, with D unclear. Germline V gene lookup returns CDR1 MGHRA and CDR2 YSYEKL. The V end was cut by 6 bases, the J end by 2 bases, with 9 bases between. The CDR3 runs to 13 residues. The CDR3 DNA reads TGCGCCAGCAGGGACGACAACACAGATACGCAGTATTTT. Its translation: CASRDDNTDTQYF.

The V gene is TRBV5-1, the J gene TRBJ2-3; the match to TRBD2 covers 7 bases. J gave up 4 bases and V 2 bases, and 7 bases lay outside the gene matches. CDR1 SGHRS and CDR2 YFSETQ come from the germline V gene. The CDR3 extends over 15 amino acids. This chain's CDR3 is CASSFAAGDSDTQYF. CDR3 DNA sequence: TGCGCCAGCAGCTTCGCCGCGGGAGATTCAGATACGCAGTATTTT.

CDR3 sequence (DNA): TGCGCCAGCAGCTCCGTAACAGGGAAGAGTGAAAAACTGTTTTTT. Its protein is CASSSVTGKSEKLFF. The rearrangement joins TRBV4-1 to TRBJ1-4; weak D call: TRBD1 (6 bases). Germline lookup yields CDR1 MGHRA and CDR2 YSYEKL. CDR3 length: 15 amino acids. The V end lost 5 bases, the J end lost 7 bases, and 17 bases lay between the germline ends.

This clonotype was observed a handful of times. This sequence joins TRBV4-1 and TRBJ2-1; unclear D gene. The length of the CDR3 is 16 residues. Trimming left V 0 bases short and J 1 base short, with 10 bases between. The germline V gene has CDR1 MGHRA and CDR2 YSYEKL. This chain's CDR3 is CASSQEYRPSYNEQFF. CDR3 coding DNA: TGCGCCAGCAGCCAAGAATATCGACCTTCCTACAATGAGCAGTTCTTC.

This chain connects TRBV4-1 to TRBJ1-6; TRBD1 is a possible D gene (5 bases). With 4 bases removed from V and 0 bases from J, the gap between germline ends came to 16 bases. CDR1 is MGHRA, CDR2 YSYEKL, per germline. The CDR3 consists of 18 residues. CDR3 sequence reads: CASSLTPYRRSYNSPLHF. Written as DNA, the CDR3 is TGCGCCAGCAGCCTAACGCCTTACAGGCGCTCCTATAATTCACCCCTCCACTTT.

This clonotype was counted a few times. This chain connects TRBV7-9 to TRBJ2-4, with 8 bases aligning to TRBD1. Near its end, the DNA agrees better with TRBJ2-7, so the J call may be wrong. Germline CDR1 reads SEHNR; CDR2 reads FQNEAQ (reference sequence). This CDR3 has 15 residues. The CDR3, as DNA: TGTGCCAGCAGCTTCCCTGACAGGGGCCGGTACGAGCAGTACTTC. Protein sequence: CASSFPDRGRYEQYF.

This clonotype has only a few counts. The genes are TRBV20-1 and TRBJ2-6; D remains unclear. The CDR3 loop spans 15 amino acids. CDR1 is DFQATT, CDR2 SNEGSKA, per germline (reference sequence). The V end was cut by 1 base, the J end by 1 base, with 8 bases between. CDR3 sequence: CSARVVLSGANVLTF. CDR3 in DNA: TGCAGTGCTAGAGTAGTTTTGTCTGGGGCCAACGTCCTGACTTTC.

This clonotype showed up just a few times. The genes are TRBV3-1 and TRBJ2-3; TRBD2 matches at 12 bases. This CDR3 has 14 amino acids. J gave up 6 bases and V 2 bases, and 0 bases lay outside the gene matches. The germline V gene has CDR1 LGHDT and CDR2 YNNKEL (reference sequence). CDR3 DNA sequence: TGTGCCAGCAGCCAAACTAGCGGGGGGGATACGCAGTATTTT. This encodes CASSQTSGGDTQYF.

The CDR3 DNA follows: TGCGCCAGCAGCCAAGCCCCGACTAGCGGCTCCTACAATGAGCAGTTCTTC. This gives the protein CASSQAPTSGSYNEQFF. The chain combines TRBV4-1 with TRBJ2-1, with 9 positions matching TRBD2. V lost 1 base and J lost 0; bases outside the gene matches: 4. Germline lookup yields CDR1 MGHRA and CDR2 YSYEKL. The CDR3 is 17 residues long.

This clonotype was counted many times. The V call is TRBV5-1, the J call TRBJ1-2; 8 nucleotides match TRBD1. The CDR3 extends over 13 amino acids. Looked up from germline, CDR1 is SGHRS and CDR2 is YFSETQ. V lost 3 bases to trimming and J lost 6 bases; unmatched junction nucleotides: 4. The CDR3 reads CASSWTGRDGYTF. Written as DNA, the CDR3 is TGCGCCAGCAGCTGGACAGGGCGTGATGGCTACACCTTC.

The chain couples TRBV6-5 to TRBJ1-2, with 7 positions matching TRBD1. Germline CDR1 and CDR2: MNHEY and SVGAGI. Trimming cost V 0 bases and J 1 base; bases outside gene matches: 2. CDR3 length: 15 amino acids. CDR3 nucleotides: TGTGCCAGCAGTTACTCTCAGGGGGGTAACTATGGCTACACCTTC. Amino acid sequence: CASSYSQGGNYGYTF.

The gene calls are TRBV4-1 and TRBJ2-7; a possible D gene is TRBD2 (6 bases). Trimming pared 4 bases from V and 1 base from J, leaving 17 bases between. CDR1 is MGHRA and CDR2 is YSYEKL in the germline V gene. This CDR3 contains 16 residues. This chain's CDR3 is CASSLTSRAESYEQYF. CDR3 bases: TGCGCCAGCAGCCTGACTAGTCGGGCAGAGTCCTACGAGCAGTACTTC.

At least ten counts were recorded for this clonotype. V gene TRBV5-1 combines with J gene TRBJ2-1; possibly TRBD2 for D (6 bases). CDR1 and CDR2 from the germline V gene are SGHRS and YFSETQ. The V and J ends lost 7 bases and 0 bases respectively, with 11 bases between them. The CDR3 contains 14 residues. CDR3 DNA sequence: TGCGCCAGCGGGCGGGATAGCTCCTACAATGAGCAGTTCTTC. Its translation: CASGRDSSYNEQFF.

There are a few counts of this clonotype. This chain joins TRBV6-2 or TRBV6-3 and TRBJ1-5; D is perhaps TRBD1 (6 bases). V lost 5 bases to trimming and J lost 10 bases, with 12 bases between them. This CDR3 spans 12 amino acids. Germline V gene sequence: CDR1 MNHEY, CDR2 SVGEGT. CDR3 bases: TGTGCCAGCAGTCGTACAGGGACCCCCCAGCATTTT. Protein: CASSRTGTPQHF.

The CDR3 DNA reads as TGTGCCATCAGTGTGGGAAGTGGCACAGATACGCAGTATTTT. The encoded protein is CAISVGSGTDTQYF. V and J are TRBV10-3 and TRBJ2-3; D not certain. The germline CDR1 and CDR2 sequences are ENHRY and SYGVKD. V lost 4 bases to trimming and J lost 1 base, with 9 bases between them. The CDR3 runs to 14 residues.

The genes are TRBV7-6 and TRBJ2-3; 8 bases are a match to TRBD2. This CDR3 has 14 amino acids. Germline V gene lookup returns CDR1 SGHVS and CDR2 FNYEAQ. The V gene end was trimmed by 5 bases and the J gene end by 7 bases; junction bases not matched to a gene: 8. Here the CDR3 reads CASSPGTRGNTQYF. The CDR3 DNA reads TGTGCCAGCAGCCCCGGGACTAGGGGCAATACGCAGTATTTT.

This clonotype was detected only once. The rearrangement uses TRBV7-2 and TRBJ2-1; TRBD2 might be the D (5 bases). CDR3 size: 13 residues. CDR1 is SGHTA, CDR2 FQGNSA, per germline. The V and J ends lost 2 bases and 12 bases respectively, with 14 bases between them. CDR3 bases: TGTGCCAGCAGCTTACGGCTAGCTGTAGGGCAGTTCTTC. Translated, it gives CASSLRLAVGQFF.

At least ten counts were recorded for this clonotype. The chain employs TRBV28 and TRBJ2-6; D possibly corresponds to TRBD1 (6 bases). This CDR3 contains 16 residues. The V gene lost 2 bases and the J gene lost 0 bases, with 8 bases spanning the gap. Looked up from germline, CDR1 is MDHEN and CDR2 is SYDVKM. CDR3 sequence: CASSLPGHSGANVLTF. As DNA, the CDR3 is TGTGCCAGCAGTTTACCGGGACACTCTGGGGCCAACGTCCTGACTTTC.

V usage is TRBV7-2 and J usage is TRBJ2-1; D is ambiguous. V shed 5 bases and J shed 4 bases, with 9 bases lying between them. CDR1 is SGHTA and CDR2 is FQGNSA in the germline V gene. The CDR3 runs to 13 residues. CDR3 in amino acids: CASSQLRYNEQFF. The CDR3 nucleotides read TGTGCCAGCAGCCAGTTGCGGTACAATGAGCAGTTCTTC.

Ten or more counts support this clonotype. The chain couples TRBV5-1 to TRBJ2-3; D not resolved. Germline lookup yields CDR1 SGHRS and CDR2 YFSETQ. CDR3 length: 13 residues. V lost 0 bases to trimming and J lost 8 bases, with 10 bases between them. CDR3: CASSLVGDGTQYF. CDR3 nucleotides: TGCGCCAGCAGCTTGGTTGGCGATGGTACGCAGTATTTT.

J is TRBJ2-3 and V is TRBV4-1, with 9 bases lining up with TRBD2. Germline CDR1 is MGHRA and CDR2 is YSYEKL. V lost 4 bases and J lost 0; bases outside the gene matches: 11. The length of the CDR3 is 18 residues. The CDR3: CASSREPSSGASTDTQYF. The CDR3 DNA follows: TGCGCCAGCAGCCGAGAGCCTTCTAGCGGGGCTAGCACAGATACGCAGTATTTT.

This clonotype was detected many times. The chain couples TRBV20-1 to TRBJ2-7, with D hard to call. V was cut by 2 bases and J by 1 base, with 3 bases left in between. The CDR3 contains 11 residues. Germline CDR1 is DFQATT and CDR2 is SNEGSKA (reference sequence). CDR3 DNA: TGCAGTGCTAGACCTTCCTACGAGCAGTACTTC. This translates into CSARPSYEQYF.

The V gene is TRBV12-3 or TRBV12-4, the J gene TRBJ1-4; 9 nucleotides align to TRBD1. J gave up 5 bases and V 5 bases, and 6 bases lay outside the gene matches. CDR3 length equals 15 residues. CDR3 sequence: CASSQRQGVNEKLFF. Written as DNA, the CDR3 is TGTGCCAGCAGTCAAAGACAGGGGGTAAATGAAAAACTGTTTTTT.

The V and J genes are TRBV19 and TRBJ2-4; 8 positions agree with TRBD2. The J call is uncertain, as TRBJ2-7 better fits the DNA end. The CDR3 length is 15 residues. The germline gives CDR1 LNHDA, CDR2 SQIVND (reference sequence). CDR3 bases: TGTGCCAGTAGGACCTCGGGCACTAGCGGCTACGAGCAGTACTTC. Amino acids: CASRTSGTSGYEQYF.

In this sample, this clonotype turned up many times. CDR3 region: CASSLEDSRGYF. CDR3 nucleotides: TGTGCCAGCAGTTTAGAGGACAGCCGAGGGTACTTC. The chain combines TRBV12-3 or TRBV12-4 with TRBJ2-5; a weak D match, TRBD1 (6 bases). This CDR3 is built from 12 residues. V was shortened by 1 base and J by 13 bases, with 13 bases between the two germline ends.

This rearrangement joins TRBV20-1 to TRBJ1-2; possibly TRBD1 for D (5 bases). From germline, CDR1 is DFQATT and CDR2 SNEGSKA (reference sequence). Between the trimmed V and J ends, which lost 3 bases and 6 bases, there was a span of 14 bases. The CDR3 totals 13 residues. The CDR3 here is CSASIMAGNGYTF. DNA for the CDR3: TGCAGTGCTAGTATTATGGCAGGGAATGGCTACACCTTC.

This clonotype was picked up a small number of times. J is TRBJ2-3 and V is TRBV3-1; 9 bases agree with TRBD2. The germline V gene encodes CDR1 LGHDT and CDR2 YNNKEL (reference sequence). The J segment lost 6 bases and the V segment lost 0 bases, leaving 10 bases of the junction unmatched. This CDR3 spans 17 amino acids. This CDR3 is CASSQDRLAGRLDTQYF. The DNA of the CDR3 is TGTGCCAGCAGCCAAGACCGGCTAGCGGGGCGGCTGGATACGCAGTATTTT.